A single sample is the source of the 14 T cell receptor beta chains below, sequenced in a study of identifying expanded T cells in peripheral blood (dated by TCRdb to about 2019). The method was the immunoSEQ multiplex PCR assay. This is the immuneACCESS table as TCRdb keeps it, with only in-frame sequences that have V and J called. A part of the clones is gone; compared with another copy, unresolved V genes explain less than half, and the rest is unexplained. The sample table contains fewer than 130,000 clones; only one count was recorded for around 89% of them. Over 15% of the sample comes from the top ten. The sequenced sample consisted of blood. The receptors shown here come from a person aged 18 to 69 in good health.

This clone showed up just once. CDR3 DNA: TGTGCCAGCAGTCAAACCAGGGTCAAGCAGTTCTTC. It is translated as CASSQTRVKQFF. This chain joins TRBV6-4 and TRBJ2-1, with a possible D match to TRBD1 (5 bases). V dropped 5 bases and J dropped 11 bases, with 13 bases sitting between them. This CDR3 has 12 residues. CDR1 is MRHNA and CDR2 is SNTAGT in the germline V gene.

This sequence joins TRBV28 and TRBJ1-1; no reliable D call. Per the germline V gene, CDR1 is MDHEN and CDR2 is SYDVKM. The V and J ends lost 6 bases and 0 bases respectively, with 14 bases between them. The CDR3 extends over 15 amino acids. The CDR3 nucleotides read TGTGCCAGCAGCAAGCTGCGGGGTCTGAACACTGAAGCTTTCTTT. Its protein product is CASSKLRGLNTEAFF.

The rearrangement links TRBV11-3 to TRBJ2-3; 11 bases align to TRBD1. The CDR3 is 16 residues long. CDR1 and CDR2 from the germline V gene are SGHNT and YENEEA. J lost 5 bases, V lost 5 bases, and 9 bases had no gene match. For the CDR3, the DNA is TGTGCCAGCAGCCTCGGGGGGACAGGGGGGAGAGATACGCAGTATTTT. Its translation is CASSLGGTGGRDTQYF.

This clone was counted only a few times. The chain links TRBV18 to TRBJ1-6; weak D call: TRBD1 (5 bases). Trimming pared 4 bases from V and 5 bases from J, leaving 9 bases between. The CDR3 is 14 residues long. In germline, CDR1 is KGHSH, CDR2 LQKENI. The CDR3 is CASSRGGDNSPLHF. Written as DNA, the CDR3 is TGTGCCAGCTCACGGGGAGGGGATAATTCACCCCTCCACTTT. The variable domain in full, with the rest retrieved from reference TRBV18 and TRBJ1-6, is NAGVMQNPRHLVRRRGQEARLRCSPMKGHSHVYWYRQLPEEGLKFMVYLQKENIIDESGMPKERFSAEFPKEGPSILRIQQVVRGDSAAYFCASSRGGDNSPLHFGNGTRLTVT.

The chain has TRBV5-6 and TRBJ2-7, with TRBD1 matching 7 bases. V trimming: 4 bases; J trimming: 0 bases; junction bases outside the gene matches: 4. Looked up from germline, CDR1 is SGHDT and CDR2 is YYEEEE. The CDR3 is 14 amino acids. CDR3 residues: CASSEGTASYEQYF. The CDR3 region has the DNA TGTGCCAGCAGCGAGGGGACAGCCTCCTACGAGCAGTACTTC.

J is TRBJ2-5 and V is TRBV11-1; D remains ambiguous. V lost 5 bases and J lost 2, with 15 bases in between. There are 15 residues in the CDR3. Germline CDR1 reads SGHAT; CDR2 reads FQDESV (reference sequence). The CDR3 protein is CASSPIPDRQETQYF. CDR3 in DNA: TGTGCCAGCAGCCCCATCCCGGATCGTCAAGAGACCCAGTACTTC.

V gene TRBV4-3 combines with J gene TRBJ2-3; D perhaps matches TRBD1 (6 bases). The V end was cut by 3 bases, the J end by 2 bases, with 12 bases between. Germline CDR1 and CDR2: LGHNA and YSLEER. This CDR3 is 15 amino acids long. The CDR3 DNA reads as TGCGCCAGCAGCCAGGTCAGGGGAACCACAGATACGCAGTATTTT. Protein: CASSQVRGTTDTQYF.

The chain uses TRBV18 and TRBJ1-6; the match to TRBD1 covers 8 bases. The germline gives CDR1 KGHSH, CDR2 LQKENI. The CDR3 length is 15 residues. Trimming at V came to 6 bases and at J to 3 bases, leaving 4 bases not matched to a gene. CDR3 residues: CASSLGQGYNSPLHF. CDR3 sequence (DNA): TGTGCCAGCTCGTTAGGACAGGGCTATAATTCACCCCTCCACTTT.

This clone was recorded a few times. The genes are TRBV7-9 and TRBJ2-1, with D perhaps matching TRBD2 (6 bases). V was cut by 2 bases and J by 8 bases, with 16 bases left in between. Germline V gene sequence: CDR1 SEHNR, CDR2 FQNEAQ (reference sequence). The CDR3 has 15 amino acids. CDR3 in amino acids: CASSLTGGVIDEQFF. The CDR3 DNA sequence: TGTGCCAGCAGCTTAACCGGGGGAGTTATCGATGAGCAGTTCTTC.

This chain links TRBV18 with TRBJ1-2; D uncertain. The CDR3 is made up of 13 amino acids. Between the trimmed V and J ends, which lost 3 bases and 6 bases, there was a span of 11 bases. Looked up from germline, CDR1 is KGHSH and CDR2 is LQKENI. The DNA for the CDR3 is TGTGCCAGCTCACCTGGCTTATCGGATGGCTACACCTTC. This sequence encodes CASSPGLSDGYTF.

This clone was counted a single time. This rearrangement joins TRBV7-2 to TRBJ2-5, with a tentative D call TRBD2 (6 bases). The CDR3 runs 15 residues. Germline lookup yields CDR1 SGHTA and CDR2 FQGNSA. The ends were cut back, 8 bases at V and 2 bases at J, with 18 bases in the middle. CDR3 sequence (DNA): TGTGCCAGCCACACTTCAACCGGGAGACAAGAGACCCAGTACTTC. Translation gives CASHTSTGRQETQYF.

J is TRBJ2-3 and V is TRBV28, with TRBD1 as a possible D gene (6 bases). The CDR3 has 13 amino acids. CDR1 is MDHEN, CDR2 SYDVKM, per germline. V lost 6 bases, J lost 8 bases, and 15 bases lay in between. The CDR3 nucleotides are TGTGCCAGCAGCTCTAGGGGGTGGGGTACGCAGTATTTT. Translation gives CASSSRGWGTQYF.

The J gene is TRBJ1-2, the V gene TRBV19, with D possibly being TRBD1 (6 bases). This CDR3 region has 13 residues. The germline CDR1 and CDR2 sequences are LNHDA and SQIVND (reference sequence). V lost 7 bases to trimming and J lost 5 bases, with 14 bases between them. Here the CDR3 reads CASTGQHSYGYTF. CDR3 nucleotides: TGTGCCAGTACAGGACAGCACAGTTATGGCTACACCTTC.

V and J are TRBV5-1 and TRBJ2-7; no reliable D call. Trimming left V 0 bases short and J 1 base short, with 8 bases between. The CDR3 totals 14 residues. Germline-derived CDR1 and CDR2 are SGHRS and YFSETQ. The CDR3 DNA is TGCGCCAGCAGCTTGGGGGTTATATCCTACGAGCAGTACTTC. Amino acids: CASSLGVISYEQYF.